The clone carrying this T cell receptor (beta chain) was detected only once. This entry is derived from a study of blood T cell repertoires in COVID-19. Study overall: Specimens from acute and convalescent COVID-19 originated in the United States, Italy and Spain.

V dropped 1 base and J dropped 0 bases, with 3 bases sitting between them. The CDR3 extends over 13 amino acids. CDR1 is SGHRS, CDR2 YFSETQ, per germline. Original data processing: Nucleated cell number was recorded as an estimate derived from reference gene primer amplification. Using immunoSEQ multiplex PCR, the repertoire was profiled, and TCRdb retains in-frame clones only, with some absent. V and J calls and clone size are copied from that table; D and trimming were computed from the DNA. The top ten clones hold around 0.7% of a sample with roughly 230,000 clones, around 90% of them seen once. This chain connects TRBV5-1 to TRBJ2-3, with D hard to call. The TCR sequence derives from a human donor in a cohort sampled during active COVID-19. Sequenced: peripheral blood. In DNA form, the CDR3 reads TGCGCCAGCAGCTTGCCTAGCACAGATACGCAGTATTTT. It encodes CASSLPSTDTQYF.